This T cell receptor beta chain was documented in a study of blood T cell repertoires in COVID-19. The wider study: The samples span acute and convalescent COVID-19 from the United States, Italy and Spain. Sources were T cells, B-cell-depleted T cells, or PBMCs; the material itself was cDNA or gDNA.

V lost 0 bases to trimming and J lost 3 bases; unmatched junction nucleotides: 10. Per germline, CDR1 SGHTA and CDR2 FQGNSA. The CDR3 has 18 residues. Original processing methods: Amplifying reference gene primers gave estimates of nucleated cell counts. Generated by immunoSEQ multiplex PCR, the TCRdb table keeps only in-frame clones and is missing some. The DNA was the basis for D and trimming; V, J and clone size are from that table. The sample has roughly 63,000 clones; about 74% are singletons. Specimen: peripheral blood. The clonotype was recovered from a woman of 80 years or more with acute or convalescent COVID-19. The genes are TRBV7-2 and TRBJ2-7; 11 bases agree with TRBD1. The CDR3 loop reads CASSLARTGGITNYEQYF. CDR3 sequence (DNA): TGTGCCAGCAGCTTAGCCCGGACAGGGGGCATAACGAACTACGAGCAGTACTTC.